This T cell receptor (beta chain) originates from a study of CD8 T cells in Susac syndrome (dated by TCRdb to the late 2010s). Context from the whole study: Repertoire sequencing was used to test whether CD8+ T cell activation and differentiation in Susac syndrome was antigen driven. Paper-wide results and their limitations: The number of individuals in the TCR sequencing and HLA analysis was recognized as being relatively small.

From a lookup of the germline V gene, CDR1 and CDR2 are SGHDT and YYEEEE. The junction carries 28 bases between V and J, which are trimmed by 0 bases and 7 bases respectively. From its cysteine to its phenylalanine, the CDR3 spans 19 amino acids. The retained sequence is limited to the CDR3, 57 bases, with the frame set at the first base. RNA was extracted with the RNeasy kit and 0.5 to 1 ug was reverse transcribed using random hexamers. The immunoSEQ multiplex PCR assay, covering 54 Vbeta and 13 Jbeta segments, was used to amplify TCR beta CDR3 regions. PCR amplification bias was corrected by using a synthetic template baseline for primer optimization and computational correction. Under the source paper's analysis protocol: Reads were annotated to V, D and J genes per IMGT and analyzed with immunoSEQ Analyzer, keeping only productive sequences. Clonality was calculated as one minus the Shannon entropy normalized by log2 of the number of productive unique sequences. For each patient and control, public and private clones were evaluated among the 100 most prevalent clones. Susac-specific clones were defined as absent from healthy and MS cohorts, 1052 published viral clones and other ImmuneACCESS disease sequences. TCRdb trimmed the raw reads at Q25, called clones with MiXCR and kept productive beta chains. All rows with the same CDR3 protein become a single entry with the most common DNA and genes. The V and J calls were not made by the authors but by TCRdb's processing. A total of roughly 120,000 distinct CDR3 sequences appear in this sample, approximately 93% of them only once. About 0.087% of the sample goes to the ten largest clones.

Peripheral blood CD8+ and CD4+ T cells from healthy donors, Susac syndrome patients and multiple sclerosis patients were profiled by high-throughput TCR beta sequencing. Multiple sclerosis controls were treatment-naive patients with stable or active relapsing-remitting disease fulfilling revised McDonald criteria. Bulk CD8+ and CD4+ T cells were purified by magnetic negative isolation, whereas CD8+ TEMRA cells were enriched by FACS. Blood was collected in EDTA tubes and processed within 24 hours, with PBMCs isolated through density gradient centrifugation. PBMCs destined for TCR sequencing were cryopreserved in liquid nitrogen and later thawed in a 37 °C water bath. The sorted or isolated CD4+, CD8+ and CD8+ TEMRA cells had a purity of 90% or higher. In the case of this clonotype: Its recognized antigen is unknown. Per-base qualities were not stored, and no clone one base away is much larger.

Sequenced sample: CD4+ T cells from PBMCs. The source of this sequence is a human donor with multiple sclerosis. This chain joins TRBV5-6 to TRBJ2-5; the D gene is perhaps TRBD1, from 5 matching bases. The nucleotide sequence reads as follows: TGTGCCAGCAGCTTGGCGTCTTACGGACACCAAAGGGGTTACAGGACCCAGTACTTC. It specifies CASSLASYGHQRGYRTQYF.